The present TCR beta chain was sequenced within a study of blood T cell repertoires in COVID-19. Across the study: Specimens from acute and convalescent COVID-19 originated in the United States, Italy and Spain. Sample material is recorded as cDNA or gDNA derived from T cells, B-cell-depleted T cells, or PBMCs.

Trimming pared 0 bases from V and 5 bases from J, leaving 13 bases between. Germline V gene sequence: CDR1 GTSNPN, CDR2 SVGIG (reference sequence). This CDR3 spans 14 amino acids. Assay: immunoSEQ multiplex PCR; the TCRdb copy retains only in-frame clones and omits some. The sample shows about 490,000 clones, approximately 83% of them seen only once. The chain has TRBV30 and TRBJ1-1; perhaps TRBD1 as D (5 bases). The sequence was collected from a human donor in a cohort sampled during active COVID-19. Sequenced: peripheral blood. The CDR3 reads CAWSVRGRVTEAFF. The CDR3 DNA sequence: TGTGCCTGGAGTGTCCGTGGCAGGGTAACTGAAGCTTTCTTT. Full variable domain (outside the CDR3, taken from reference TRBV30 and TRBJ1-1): SQTIHQWPATLVQPVGSPLSLECTVEGTSNPNLYWYRQAAGRGLQLLFYSVGIGQISSEVPQNLSASRPQDRQFILSSKKLLLSDSGFYLCAWSVRGRVTEAFFGQGTRLTVV.